This TCR beta chain comes out of a study of tissue T cells after allogeneic stem cell transplantation. General study results and limits: Only a limited share of tissue TCRs appeared in blood or spleen. Across patients, clones rarely overlapped, yet motif clusters were shared tissue-specifically. This small cohort was clinically heterogeneous, and sampling depth was a limitation.

The V gene end was trimmed by 0 bases and the J gene end by 11 bases; junction bases not matched to a gene: 6. From germline, CDR1 is SGHRS and CDR2 YFSETQ. This CDR3 spans 13 amino acids. Sequencing of TCRbeta CDR3 at survey depth gave sequences and template counts. Sequencing was performed with immunoSEQ multiplex PCR; in TCRdb, only in-frame clones are kept and a portion is missing. The sample records roughly 42,000 clones, roughly 90% being singletons. With respect to this clone: Its matching antigen is unknown.

The rearrangement uses TRBV5-1 and TRBJ1-2; 8 positions match TRBD1. Sequenced here: blood, sampled before transplantation. The clonotype comes from a woman aged 35-70 years who later had graft-versus-host disease after an allogeneic stem cell transplant. CDR3 protein: CASSLVPGQAYTF. Here the CDR3 DNA reads TGCGCCAGCAGCTTGGTTCCGGGACAGGCGTACACCTTC.